What follows are 15 T cell receptor beta chains derived from one specimen sequenced in a study of blood T cell repertoires in COVID-19. Sequenced by immunoSEQ multiplex PCR; TCRdb stores in-frame clones only, minus some. The data hold 250,000 or so clones, with about 84% observed a single time. The sample comprised peripheral blood. All receptors derive from a man older than 75 with acute or convalescent COVID-19.

The genes are TRBV2 and TRBJ2-4, with D possibly TRBD1 on 5 matching bases. Trimming stripped 6 bases from V and 1 base from J, with 13 bases between. Germline V lookup: CDR1 SNHLY, CDR2 FYNNEI. This CDR3 is built from 15 residues. CDR3 region: CASRQGDTAKNIQYF. The CDR3 DNA sequence: TGTGCCAGCAGACAAGGGGATACGGCCAAAAACATTCAGTACTTC.

The J gene is TRBJ2-7, the V gene TRBV12-3 or TRBV12-4; D possibly corresponds to TRBD1 (6 bases). Trimming took 4 bases from V and 3 from J, leaving 10 bases between them. The length of the CDR3 is 13 residues. CDR3 protein: CASSSGVFYEQYF. CDR3 DNA sequence: TGTGCCAGCAGTTCAGGGGTTTTCTACGAGCAGTACTTC.

This chain joins TRBV15 and TRBJ2-2; 8 nucleotides align to TRBD2. Trimming took 4 bases from V and 4 from J; bases not matched to a gene: 5. This CDR3 has 15 amino acids. Germline assignment: CDR1 LNHNV and CDR2 YYDKDF (reference sequence). CDR3 sequence reads: CATSIPGGFTGELFF. CDR3 coding DNA: TGTGCCACCAGCATCCCGGGGGGGTTCACCGGGGAGCTGTTTTTT.

This chain joins TRBV5-1 and TRBJ1-4; D remains ambiguous. The germline V gene has CDR1 SGHRS and CDR2 YFSETQ. Trimming left V 7 bases short and J 0 bases short, with 13 bases between. The CDR3 sequence is 15 residues long. CDR3 in DNA: TGCGCCAGCGCCTTTACAACAGCAACTAATGAAAAACTGTTTTTT. It is translated as CASAFTTATNEKLFF.

The chain has TRBV2 and TRBJ2-4; D gene ambiguous. The CDR3 is 14 amino acids. V lost 8 bases, J lost 0 bases, and 11 bases lay in between. CDR1 is SNHLY and CDR2 is FYNNEI in the germline V gene. CDR3 sequence reads: CASGQSLAKNIQYF. For the CDR3, the DNA is TGTGCCAGCGGGCAGAGTCTAGCCAAAAACATTCAGTACTTC.

The V and J genes are TRBV3-1 (or the pseudogene TRBV3-2) and TRBJ2-3; 13 nucleotides match TRBD2. Germline V CDR1 and CDR2: LGHDT, YNNKEL (reference sequence). The J segment lost 4 bases and the V segment lost 0 bases, leaving 13 bases of the junction unmatched. CDR3 length: 20 amino acids. CDR3 residues: CASSQETGTSGVSRADTQYF. The CDR3 coding sequence is TGTGCCAGCAGCCAAGAAACCGGGACTAGCGGGGTGAGTCGCGCAGATACGCAGTATTTT.

V is TRBV10-3 and J is TRBJ2-1; no firm D call. Trimming removed 0 bases from V and 2 bases from J, with 11 bases in between. This CDR3 is 16 amino acids long. Germline CDR1 reads ENHRY; CDR2 reads SYGVKD. The CDR3 sequence is CAISESRGRTYNEQFF. The CDR3 DNA sequence: TGTGCCATCAGTGAGTCACGCGGCCGGACCTACAATGAGCAGTTCTTC.

The chain uses TRBV4-3 and TRBJ2-3, with TRBD2 matching over 7 bases. V shed 0 bases, J shed 1 base, and the junction held 7 bases outside the gene matches. This CDR3 has 17 amino acids. Germline V gives CDR1 LGHNA, CDR2 YSLEER. CDR3 bases: TGCGCCAGCAGCCAAGATTCGCGGCTAGCGGGCACAGATACGCAGTATTTT. Protein: CASSQDSRLAGTDTQYF.

V and J are TRBV15 and TRBJ2-7; 11 nucleotides align to TRBD1. Losses at the gene ends were 3 bases for V and 5 bases for J; bases not matched to a gene: 9. CDR1 is LNHNV, CDR2 YYDKDF, per germline (reference sequence). This CDR3 is built from 16 residues. The CDR3 DNA is TGTGCCACCAGCAGGGGCCGTGGGACAGGGGGGGACGAGCAGTACTTC. As protein: CATSRGRGTGGDEQYF. The entire variable domain, with the rest obtained from reference TRBV15 and TRBJ2-7, is as follows: DAMVIQNPRYQVTQFGKPVTLSCSQTLNHNVMYWYQQKSSQAPKLLFHYYDKDFNNEADTPDNFQSRRPNTSFCFLDIRSPGLGDTAMYLCATSRGRGTGGDEQYFGPGTRLTVT.

This rearrangement joins TRBV4-2 to TRBJ2-1; 7 positions match TRBD1. CDR1 is LGHNA, CDR2 YNFKEQ, per germline. The J segment lost 4 bases and the V segment lost 0 bases, leaving 3 bases of the junction unmatched. This CDR3 is 15 amino acids long. In DNA, the CDR3 is TGTGCCAGCAGCCAAGAACAGGGGCTTTACAATGAGCAGTTCTTC. Its protein product is CASSQEQGLYNEQFF.

This clone appeared a few times. The chain carries TRBV28 and TRBJ1-2; 10 positions agree with TRBD1. The V gene's germline CDR1 is MDHEN and CDR2 SYDVKM. J was trimmed by 8 bases and V by 6 bases; bases with no gene match: 6. This CDR3 comprises 13 residues. The CDR3 reads CASRRTGGGGYTF. The CDR3 DNA follows: TGTGCCAGCAGGCGGACAGGGGGAGGGGGCTACACCTTC.

The V call is TRBV2, the J call TRBJ1-2, with D maybe TRBD1 (5 bases). V was pared by 2 bases and J by 4 bases, with 17 bases between. The CDR3 spans 16 residues. The germline V gene has CDR1 SNHLY and CDR2 FYNNEI. The CDR3 spells CASSEPSDGAIYGYTF. DNA of the CDR3: TGTGCCAGCAGTGAACCCAGCGATGGGGCCATCTATGGCTACACCTTC.

This rearrangement joins TRBV5-8 to TRBJ1-4; perhaps TRBD1 as D (5 bases). Germline-derived CDR1 and CDR2 are SGHTS and YDEGEE. The CDR3 consists of 15 residues. V gave up 0 bases and J gave up 8 bases, with 14 bases separating them. The CDR3 DNA follows: TGTGCCAGCAGCTTGGGCAGGGCGATTAACGAAAAACTGTTTTTT. Its translation: CASSLGRAINEKLFF.

The count of this clone is one. The rearrangement links TRBV15 to TRBJ1-3; 9 bases fit TRBD1. V was pared by 0 bases and J by 8 bases, with 5 bases of the junction left unmatched. The CDR3 has 15 residues. CDR1 and CDR2 (germline): LNHNV, YYDKDF (reference sequence). This chain's CDR3 is CATSRDLDRGYTIYF. The DNA of the CDR3 is TGTGCCACCAGCAGAGATCTGGACAGGGGATACACCATATATTTT.

The V call is TRBV12-3 or TRBV12-4, the J call TRBJ2-7; 9 bases are a match to TRBD1. The CDR3 has 12 residues. V trimming: 6 bases; J trimming: 6 bases; junction bases outside the gene matches: 3. The CDR3 DNA is TGTGCCAGCAGCCGGACAGGGGCCGAGCAGTACTTC. Its protein is CASSRTGAEQYF.